This entry features one T cell receptor beta chain sequence. The antigen is not known. The germline V and J ends were trimmed by 4 bases and 6 bases, with 14 bases remaining between them. CDR3 length: 14 residues. Germline lookup yields CDR1 SEHNR and CDR2 FQNEAQ (reference sequence). Assay used: immunoSEQ multiplex PCR; TCRdb lists only in-frame clones, some missing. The sample has approximately 2.3 million clones; just over 90% are singletons. These data come from a study of shared clonotypes between healthy human individuals. The overall study: Each donor contributed plates that comprised three CD4 naive, three CD4 memory, two CD8 naive and one CD8 memory. Study-level results: Sharing across four donors was highest in naive CD4 (roughly 5%) and lowest in memory CD8 (roughly 0.4%). Clonotypes not shared had lower generation probabilities than those common to all four donors.

Recent acute infections and vaccinations were absent in the healthy HIV-negative adult donors. The sample taken for sequencing was naive CD4+ T cells from PBMCs. Subset meaning: CD45RA+ positively selected. J is TRBJ2-3 and V is TRBV7-9; D is perhaps TRBD1 (7 bases). This clonotype was sampled from a man younger than 35 in good health. Some clones in this sample may be carry-over from other donors' samples. CDR3 sequence reads: CASSSRTGGDTQYF. CDR3 sequence (DNA): TGTGCCAGCAGCTCCAGGACAGGAGGGGATACGCAGTATTTT.